Shown below are 7 T cell receptor beta chains from a single sample sequenced in a study of shared clonotypes between healthy human individuals. Assay: immunoSEQ multiplex PCR; the TCRdb copy retains only in-frame clones and omits some. The table shows about 960,000 clones, with 76% occurring only once. The sample taken for sequencing was memory CD4+ T cells sorted from blood. Subset specified: CD45RA-negative fraction. All receptors come from a man between 18 and 29 years old in good health.

This chain uses TRBV29-1 with TRBJ2-7; D remains ambiguous. The CDR3 covers 12 residues. V was clipped by 4 bases and J by 0 bases, with 7 bases between them. Germline assignment: CDR1 SQVTM and CDR2 ANQGSEA. CDR3 DNA: TGCAGCGTTGGTCCTAGCTCCTACGAGCAGTACTTC. The encoded protein is CSVGPSSYEQYF.

This sequence joins TRBV27 and TRBJ1-2, with a tentative D call TRBD1 (5 bases). The V end lost 3 bases, the J end lost 7 bases, and 12 bases lay between the germline ends. This CDR3 comprises 13 residues. Germline V gene data show CDR1 as MNHEY and CDR2 as SMNVEV (reference sequence). This CDR3 reads CASSFRDWGGYTF. The CDR3 nucleotides read TGTGCCAGCAGTTTCAGGGATTGGGGTGGCTACACCTTC.

This sequence joins TRBV2 and TRBJ1-1; TRBD1 aligns across 7 bases. The CDR3 spans 14 residues. The ends lost 11 bases at V and 5 bases at J; junction bases unmatched: 14. The germline V gene encodes CDR1 SNHLY and CDR2 FYNNEI. In DNA form, the CDR3 reads TGTGCCTCTATTTTGACAGGGCTAAAGACTGAAGCTTTCTTT. Translation: CASILTGLKTEAFF.

The rearrangement joins TRBV10-3 to TRBJ1-1; TRBD1 might be the D (6 bases). The germline CDR1 and CDR2 sequences are ENHRY and SYGVKD. V shed 10 bases and J shed 4 bases, with 13 bases lying between them. CDR3 length: 12 amino acids. The DNA of the CDR3 is TGTGCCACGGGGGACATGGCCACTGAAGCTTTCTTT. It encodes CATGDMATEAFF.

V is TRBV7-8 and J is TRBJ1-2, with D perhaps matching TRBD1 (5 bases). Germline CDR1 SGHVS, CDR2 FQNEAQ. The CDR3 runs to 12 residues. V shed 5 bases and J shed 8 bases, with 12 bases lying between them. The CDR3 DNA reads TGTGCCAGCAGCCCGGGACCCAGCGGCTACACCTTC. Translated: CASSPGPSGYTF.

Comments on this clone: This sample also contains other DNA sequences that code for the same CDR3. The rearrangement uses TRBV10-3 and TRBJ2-5; 8 positions match TRBD1. The V and J ends lost 8 bases and 4 bases, in that order; junction bases with no gene match: 3. Germline V CDR1 and CDR2: ENHRY, SYGVKD. There are 12 residues in the CDR3. CDR3 residues: CAISGQGETQYF. The CDR3 DNA reads TGTGCCATCTCTGGACAGGGAGAGACCCAGTACTTC.

At least ten counts were recorded for this clone. The sample contains more than one DNA sequence encoding this CDR3. The gene calls are TRBV6-5 and TRBJ1-4; TRBD1 might be the D (6 bases). V lost 5 bases and J 0 bases, leaving 7 bases between the germline ends. CDR3 length equals 14 residues. CDR1 and CDR2 (germline): MNHEY, SVGAGI. The CDR3 DNA reads TGTGCCAGCAGTCGGACAGCAACTAATGAAAAACTGTTTTTT. This encodes CASSRTATNEKLFF.